Listed below are T cell receptor beta chains from one sample, sequenced in a study of cytomegalovirus exposure and HLA in healthy donors. Repertoires were generated with immunoSEQ multiplex PCR, while TCRdb's copy carries only in-frame clones and drops some. The table lists 90,000 to 110,000 clones, 60% to 85% of them singletons, with roughly 1.2% in the top ten. The sequenced sample was PBMCs. The source of these receptors is a man aged 40-49 years in good health and CMV-seronegative. Both conserved end residues are trimmed from each CDR3. Each record gives: V gene, J gene, CDR3 protein.

v_call: TRBV19; j_call: TRBJ1-1; cdr3_aa: ASSIGLGRSMNTEAF
v_call: TRBV7-2; j_call: TRBJ2-7; cdr3_aa: ASSSSSGSTYEQY
v_call: TRBV5-6; j_call: TRBJ2-7; cdr3_aa: ASSFTYEQY
v_call: TRBV28; j_call: TRBJ1-1; cdr3_aa: ASNRAGNTEAF
v_call: TRBV27; j_call: TRBJ2-4; cdr3_aa: ASRTGDQIKNIQY
v_call: TRBV5-1; j_call: TRBJ2-7; cdr3_aa: ASRMGGGYEQY
v_call: TRBV5-4; j_call: TRBJ1-1; cdr3_aa: ASSLIGQGSTEAF
v_call: TRBV19; j_call: TRBJ2-1; cdr3_aa: ASRRQSGGAGNEQF
v_call: TRBV6-4; j_call: TRBJ2-3; cdr3_aa: ASSEIGGTDTQY
v_call: TRBV5-1; j_call: TRBJ2-7; cdr3_aa: ASRRGASGSSYEQY
v_call: TRBV27; j_call: TRBJ2-3; cdr3_aa: ASSPSGPAGVVTQY
v_call: TRBV5-5; j_call: TRBJ1-2; cdr3_aa: ASSLGTGTSLILI
v_call: TRBV7-8; j_call: TRBJ1-2; cdr3_aa: ASSSQGGTNYGYT